This passage covers 2 T cell receptor beta chains from one sample sequenced in a study of T cell responses to AZD1222 COVID-19 vaccine. The table came from immunoSEQ multiplex PCR; TCRdb's copy has only in-frame clones and leaves some out. The data contain under 150,000 clones, around 91% of them seen just once; the ten biggest clones take up 5.2%. Here the sequenced sample was peripheral blood, taken on day 0 of AZD1222 vaccination. The source is an adult in good health.

The V and J genes are TRBV3-1 (or the pseudogene TRBV3-2) and TRBJ2-3; D unclear. V was clipped by 8 bases and J by 14 bases, with 17 bases between them. The CDR3 totals 11 residues. In germline, CDR1 is LGHDT, CDR2 YNNKEL (reference sequence). This CDR3 reads CASGHGDRRYF. Here the CDR3 DNA reads TGTGCCAGCGGTCACGGAGACCGTCGGTATTTT.

The rearrangement joins TRBV5-1 to TRBJ2-5; 8 bases line up with TRBD1. CDR3 length: 14 residues. The trim removed 5 bases at V and 5 bases at J, leaving 8 bases unmatched. The germline CDR1 and CDR2 sequences are SGHRS and YFSETQ. CDR3 DNA sequence: TGCGCCAGCAGGCTGACAGGGGCGGAGGAGACCCAGTACTTC. It encodes CASRLTGAEETQYF.